The clone carrying this T cell receptor (beta chain) was seen only a few times. Its antigen is unknown. TCRdb re-derived calls from the reads in MiXCR, one entry per CDR3 protein. Of around 110,000 distinct CDR3 sequences detected, 10% appear once; the ten largest clones hold about 32%. Germline V gene lookup returns CDR1 LNHDA and CDR2 SQIVND (reference sequence). This CDR3 is 16 amino acids long. J was trimmed by 4 bases and V by 4 bases; bases with no gene match: 6. The sample originates from a study of T cell repertoires in cytomegalovirus infection. Study-level points and caveats: Cumulative public TCR beta family frequency identified carriers of CMV plus the relevant HLA.

The TCR originated in a human donor in good health (CMV status not recorded). Some clones in this sample may be carry-over from other donors' samples. Sequencing was carried out using PBMCs, sequenced either directly or after in vitro stimulation (not recorded which). The chain links TRBV19 to TRBJ1-3, with TRBD1 matching over 11 bases. The CDR3 reads CASSTGQGARGNTIYF. Here the CDR3 DNA reads TGTGCCAGTAGTACCGGACAGGGGGCGAGAGGAAACACCATATATTTT.